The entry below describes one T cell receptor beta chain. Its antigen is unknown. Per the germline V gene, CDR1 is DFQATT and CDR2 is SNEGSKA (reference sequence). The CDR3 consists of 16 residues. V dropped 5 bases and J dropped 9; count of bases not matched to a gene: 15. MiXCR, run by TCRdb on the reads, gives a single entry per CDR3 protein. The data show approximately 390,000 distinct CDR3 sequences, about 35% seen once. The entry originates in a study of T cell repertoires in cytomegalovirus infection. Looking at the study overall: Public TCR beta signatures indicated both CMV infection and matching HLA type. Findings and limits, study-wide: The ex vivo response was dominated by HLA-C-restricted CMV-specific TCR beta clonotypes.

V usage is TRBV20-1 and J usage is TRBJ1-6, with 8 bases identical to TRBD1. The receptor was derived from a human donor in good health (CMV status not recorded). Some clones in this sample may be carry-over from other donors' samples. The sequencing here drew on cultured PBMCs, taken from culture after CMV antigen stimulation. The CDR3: CSAYGQGSYGSSPLHF. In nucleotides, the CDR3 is TGCAGTGCTTACGGACAGGGTTCTTATGGAAGTTCACCCCTCCACTTT.